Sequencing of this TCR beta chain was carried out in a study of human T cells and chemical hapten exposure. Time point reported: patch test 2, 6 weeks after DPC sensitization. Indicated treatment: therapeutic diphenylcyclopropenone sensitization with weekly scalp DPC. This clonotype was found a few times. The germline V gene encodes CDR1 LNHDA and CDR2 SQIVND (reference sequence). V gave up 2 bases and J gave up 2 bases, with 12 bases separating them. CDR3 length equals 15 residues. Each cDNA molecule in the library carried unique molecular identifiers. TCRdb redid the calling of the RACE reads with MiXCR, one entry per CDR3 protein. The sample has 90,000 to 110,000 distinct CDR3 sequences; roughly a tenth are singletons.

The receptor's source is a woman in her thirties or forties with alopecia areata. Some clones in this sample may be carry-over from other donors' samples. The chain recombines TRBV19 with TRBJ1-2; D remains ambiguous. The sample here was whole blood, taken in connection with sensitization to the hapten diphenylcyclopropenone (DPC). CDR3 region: CASSINPVENYGYTF. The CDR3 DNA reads TGTGCCAGTAGTATAAATCCAGTCGAGAACTATGGCTACACCTTC.